The T cell receptor (beta chain) under discussion was sequenced for a study of cytomegalovirus exposure and HLA in healthy donors. Germline lookup yields CDR1 MNHNS and CDR2 SASEGT. Trimming left V 5 bases short and J 1 base short, with 14 bases between. This CDR3 contains 15 residues. Study outcomes and limitations: A link between a missense DCLRE1C variant and TCR beta V- and J-gene trimming emerged from a later analysis.

60 Vbeta and 13 Jbeta primers were used in PCR. Method: immunoSEQ multiplex PCR; TCRdb's copy keeps in-frame clones and lacks some. The data contain 150,000 or so clones, roughly four fifths of them singletons. Points on this clone: Its antigen is unknown.

The chain carries TRBV6-1 and TRBJ1-1, with D unclear. Specimen: PBMCs. The receptor's source is a man aged 40-49 years in good health and CMV-seronegative. DNA of the CDR3: TGTGCCAGCAGTCTTGACTCTCACCGGAACACTGAAGCTTTCTTT. Its protein product is CASSLDSHRNTEAFF.